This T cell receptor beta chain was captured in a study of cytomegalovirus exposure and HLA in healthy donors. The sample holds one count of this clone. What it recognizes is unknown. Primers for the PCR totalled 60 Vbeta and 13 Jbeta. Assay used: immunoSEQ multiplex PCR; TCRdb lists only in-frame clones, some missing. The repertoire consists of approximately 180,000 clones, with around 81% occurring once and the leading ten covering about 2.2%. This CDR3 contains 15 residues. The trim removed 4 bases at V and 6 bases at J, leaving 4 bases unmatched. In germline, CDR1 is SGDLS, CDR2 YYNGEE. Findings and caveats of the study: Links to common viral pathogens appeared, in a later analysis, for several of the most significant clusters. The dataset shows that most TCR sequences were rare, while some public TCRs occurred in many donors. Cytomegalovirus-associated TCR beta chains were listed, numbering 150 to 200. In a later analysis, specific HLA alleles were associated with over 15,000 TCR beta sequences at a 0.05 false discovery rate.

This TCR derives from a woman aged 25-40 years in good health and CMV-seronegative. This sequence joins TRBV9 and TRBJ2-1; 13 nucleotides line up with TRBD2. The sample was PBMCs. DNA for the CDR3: TGTGCCAGCAGCCCCGGGACTAGCGGGACCAATGAGCAGTTCTTC. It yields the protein CASSPGTSGTNEQFF.